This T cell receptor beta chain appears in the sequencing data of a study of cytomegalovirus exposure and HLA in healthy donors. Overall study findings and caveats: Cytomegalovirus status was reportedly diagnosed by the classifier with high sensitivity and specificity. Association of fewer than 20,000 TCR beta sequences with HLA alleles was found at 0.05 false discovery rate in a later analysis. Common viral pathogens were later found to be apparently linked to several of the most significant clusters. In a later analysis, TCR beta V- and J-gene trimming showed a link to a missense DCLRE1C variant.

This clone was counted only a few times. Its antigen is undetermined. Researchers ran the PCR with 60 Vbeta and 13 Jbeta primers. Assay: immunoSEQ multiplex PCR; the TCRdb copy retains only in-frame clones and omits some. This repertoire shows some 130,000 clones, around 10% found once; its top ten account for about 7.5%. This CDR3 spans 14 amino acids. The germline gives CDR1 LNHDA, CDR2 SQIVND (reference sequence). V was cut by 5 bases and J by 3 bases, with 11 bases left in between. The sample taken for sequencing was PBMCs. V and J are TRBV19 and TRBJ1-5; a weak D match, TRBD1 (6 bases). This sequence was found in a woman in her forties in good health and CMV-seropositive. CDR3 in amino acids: CASSVQGNNQPQHF. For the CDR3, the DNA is TGTGCCAGTAGTGTACAGGGAAACAATCAGCCCCAGCATTTT.